The table lists the clone carrying this TCR beta chain with many counts. This sample was taken from a study of regulatory T cells in long-lasting Graves disease. Documented time point: newly diagnosed GD, antithyroid drugs for less than 3 months. The TCR library was made from RNA extracted from PBMCs. Through Arm-PCR of CDR3 regions and iRepertoire HTBI primers, TCR beta libraries were built. TCRdb re-derived calls from the multiplex PCR reads in MiXCR, one entry per CDR3 protein. The data contain roughly 260,000 distinct CDR3 sequences, about 18% of them singletons. Deletions cut 3 bases from V and 1 base from J, with 9 bases between. CDR3 size: 13 residues. Germline CDR1 and CDR2: SQVTM and ANQGSEA. The same specimen was also included in a second study, on T cells in Graves' hyperthyroidism and ophthalmopathy.

This specimen was peripheral blood mononuclear cells (PBMCs), taken at new diagnosis, from a patient treated with antithyroid drugs. The chain links TRBV29-1 to TRBJ1-1, with D possibly matching TRBD1 (6 bases). This clonotype was sampled from a woman aged 25 to 45 with Graves disease. CDR3 region: CSVEEQGNTEAFF. CDR3 sequence (DNA): TGCAGCGTTGAGGAACAGGGGAACACTGAAGCTTTCTTT.